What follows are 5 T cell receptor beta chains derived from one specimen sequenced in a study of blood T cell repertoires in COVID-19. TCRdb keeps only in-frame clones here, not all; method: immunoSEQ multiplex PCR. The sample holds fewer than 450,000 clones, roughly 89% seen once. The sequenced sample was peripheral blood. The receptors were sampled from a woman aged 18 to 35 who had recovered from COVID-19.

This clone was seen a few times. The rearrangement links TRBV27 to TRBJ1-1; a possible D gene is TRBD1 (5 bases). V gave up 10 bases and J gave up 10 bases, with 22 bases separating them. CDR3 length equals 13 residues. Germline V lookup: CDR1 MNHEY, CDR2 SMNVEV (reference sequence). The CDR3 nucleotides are TGTGCCACCTCCCAAACGAAGGGGTTTAGAGCTTTCTTT. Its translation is CATSQTKGFRAFF.

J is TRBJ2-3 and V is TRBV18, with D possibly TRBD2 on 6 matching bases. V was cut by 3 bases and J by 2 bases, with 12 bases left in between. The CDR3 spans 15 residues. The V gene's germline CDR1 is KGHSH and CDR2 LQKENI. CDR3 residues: CASSPRTTYTDTQYF. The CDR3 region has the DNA TGTGCCAGCTCACCTAGGACTACGTACACAGATACGCAGTATTTT.

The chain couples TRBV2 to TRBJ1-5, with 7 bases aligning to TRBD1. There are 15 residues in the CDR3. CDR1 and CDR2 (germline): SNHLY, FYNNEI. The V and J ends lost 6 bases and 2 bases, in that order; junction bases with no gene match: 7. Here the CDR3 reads CASSADRARNQPQHF. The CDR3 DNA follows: TGTGCCAGCAGCGCTGACAGGGCGCGCAATCAGCCCCAGCATTTT.

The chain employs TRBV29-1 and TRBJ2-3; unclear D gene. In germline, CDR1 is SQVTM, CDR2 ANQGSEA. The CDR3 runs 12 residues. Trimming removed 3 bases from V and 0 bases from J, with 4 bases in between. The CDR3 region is CSVDQSTDTQYF. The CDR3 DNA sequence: TGCAGCGTTGACCAAAGCACAGATACGCAGTATTTT.

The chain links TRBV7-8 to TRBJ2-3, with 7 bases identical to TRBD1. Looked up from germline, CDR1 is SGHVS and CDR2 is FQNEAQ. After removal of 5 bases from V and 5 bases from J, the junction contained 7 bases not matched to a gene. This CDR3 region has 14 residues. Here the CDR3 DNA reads TGTGCCAGCAGCCCAAGACAGGGAGTAGATACGCAGTATTTT. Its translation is CASSPRQGVDTQYF.